This passage covers 10 T cell receptor beta chains from one sample sequenced in a study of T cell changes during pregnancy in multiple sclerosis. Clones were sequenced by immunoSEQ multiplex PCR, and TCRdb holds only the in-frame ones, with some missing. Of roughly 93,000 clones detected, just over 90% appear once; the ten largest clones hold roughly 2.1%. Sequencing used peripheral blood, obtained after pregnancy. These receptors all come from a female donor in good health, enrolled as a control in a pregnancy study.

The V call is TRBV14, the J call TRBJ2-7; 8 bases are a match to TRBD1. The V gene's germline CDR1 is SGHDN and CDR2 FVKESK. The CDR3 runs 14 residues. V trimming: 1 base; J trimming: 4 bases; junction bases outside the gene matches: 3. DNA for the CDR3: TGTGCCAGCAGCCAAGGAACAGGGGGATACGAGCAGTACTTC. Translated: CASSQGTGGYEQYF.

This clone was counted a single time. The rearrangement joins TRBV5-1 to TRBJ2-1; D uncertain. Germline lookup yields CDR1 SGHRS and CDR2 YFSETQ. CDR3 size: 14 residues. With 4 bases removed from V and 6 bases from J, the gap between germline ends came to 14 bases. CDR3 nucleotides: TGCGCCAGCAGCCCCGGTGGTTTCTCCAATGAGCAGTTCTTC. The encoded protein is CASSPGGFSNEQFF.

The count of this clone is one. V gene TRBV28 combines with J gene TRBJ2-3; 9 nucleotides align to TRBD2. The CDR3 spans 16 residues. With 2 bases clipped from V and 2 bases from J, the junction kept 5 bases outside the gene matches. CDR1 and CDR2 (germline): MDHEN, SYDVKM. The CDR3 protein is CASSLVGGRATDTQYF. The CDR3 coding sequence is TGTGCCAGCAGTTTAGTAGGCGGGAGGGCCACAGATACGCAGTATTTT.

This chain connects TRBV7-8 to TRBJ2-1, with 10 positions matching TRBD2. V lost 5 bases, J lost 4 bases, and 14 bases stayed unmatched. There are 18 residues in the CDR3. Per the germline V gene, CDR1 is SGHVS and CDR2 is FQNEAQ. CDR3 loop: CASSPNSGLARPYNEQFF. CDR3 bases: TGTGCCAGCAGCCCGAATTCGGGACTAGCGCGACCTTACAATGAGCAGTTCTTC. The full variable domain, rest sourced from reference TRBV7-8 and TRBJ2-1, is GAGVSQSPRYKVAKRGQDVALRCDPISGHVSLFWYQQALGQGPEFLTYFQNEAQLDKSGLPSDRFFAERPEGSVSTLKIQRTQQEDSAVYLCASSPNSGLARPYNEQFFGPGTRLTVL.

V is TRBV4-1 and J is TRBJ2-3; TRBD1 matches at 7 bases. V gave up 10 bases and J gave up 8 bases; unmatched junction bases: 15. This CDR3 spans 14 amino acids. Germline CDR1 is MGHRA and CDR2 is YSYEKL. For the CDR3, the DNA is TGCGCCACAACGACAGGGTATTCACAGGGTACGCAGTATTTT. Translation gives CATTTGYSQGTQYF.

This clone appeared a single time. This chain links TRBV29-1 with TRBJ1-6, with D unresolved. This CDR3 has 13 amino acids. Trimming pared 4 bases from V and 9 bases from J, leaving 13 bases between. Germline CDR1 reads SQVTM; CDR2 reads ANQGSEA. CDR3 nucleotide sequence: TGCAGCGTTGTTGCTGATATCAGTTCACCCCTCCACTTT. This encodes CSVVADISSPLHF.

The chain uses TRBV7-8 and TRBJ2-7, with TRBD2 matching 8 bases. Trimming removed 4 bases from V and 2 bases from J; junction bases left unmatched: 7. This CDR3 comprises 15 residues. CDR1 is SGHVS and CDR2 is FQNEAQ in the germline V gene. The CDR3 region is CASSSREGTAYEQYF. CDR3 nucleotide sequence: TGTGCCAGCAGCTCCCGGGAGGGGACCGCCTACGAGCAGTACTTC.

This chain connects TRBV5-1 to TRBJ2-7, with TRBD2 identical over 8 bases. The CDR3 spans 17 residues. Unmatched junction bases numbered 13, after V lost 0 bases and J lost 5 bases. Germline values: CDR1 SGHRS, CDR2 YFSETQ. For the CDR3, the DNA is TGCGCCAGCAGCTTGGCGGGTGGCCTAGCGGGTCTGGACGAGCAGTACTTC. This encodes CASSLAGGLAGLDEQYF.

Comments on this clone: One end of the junction varies from germline; a read error may be responsible. The gene calls are TRBV6-1 and TRBJ2-7; the match to TRBD1 covers 10 bases. The CDR3 is 11 residues long. The germline V gene has CDR1 MNHNS and CDR2 SASEGT. The CDR3 sequence: CASRKGGTGDF. CDR3 coding DNA: TGTGCCAGCAGGAAGGGGGGGACAGGGGACTTC.

The chain recombines TRBV19 with TRBJ2-2; 10 bases line up with TRBD2. J was trimmed by 3 bases and V by 5 bases; bases with no gene match: 9. CDR1 LNHDA and CDR2 SQIVND come from the germline V gene (reference sequence). The CDR3 has 17 residues. CDR3 nucleotide sequence: TGTGCCAGTAGTCGACAGCTAGCGGGAGCGCACACCGGGGAGCTGTTTTTT. It is translated as CASSRQLAGAHTGELFF.